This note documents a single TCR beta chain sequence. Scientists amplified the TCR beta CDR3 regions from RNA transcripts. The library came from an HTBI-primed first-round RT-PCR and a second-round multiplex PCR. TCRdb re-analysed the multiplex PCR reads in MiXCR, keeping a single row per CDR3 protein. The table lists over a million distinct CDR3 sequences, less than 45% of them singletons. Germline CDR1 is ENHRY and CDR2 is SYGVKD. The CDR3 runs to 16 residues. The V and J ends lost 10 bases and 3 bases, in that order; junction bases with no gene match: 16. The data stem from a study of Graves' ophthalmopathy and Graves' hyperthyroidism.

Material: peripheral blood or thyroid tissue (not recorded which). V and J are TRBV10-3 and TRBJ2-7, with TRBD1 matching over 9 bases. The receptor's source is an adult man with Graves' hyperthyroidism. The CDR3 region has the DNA TGTGCCAGCACCGAAAGACAGGGGGTCGGTTTCTACGAGCAGTACTTC. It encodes CASTERQGVGFYEQYF.